This TCR beta chain appears in the sequencing data of a study of blood T cell repertoires in COVID-19. Clones were sequenced by immunoSEQ multiplex PCR, and TCRdb holds only the in-frame ones, with some missing. The table records more than 95,000 clones, roughly 90% of them present only once. This CDR3 has 13 amino acids. Germline assignment: CDR1 DFQATT and CDR2 SNEGSKA (reference sequence). Trimming cost V 3 bases and J 3 bases, with 9 bases left between them. The chain has TRBV20-1 and TRBJ2-1; D ambiguous. Sequenced: peripheral blood. This clonotype was sampled from a human donor in a cohort sampled during active COVID-19. The DNA for the CDR3 is TGCAGTGCTAGTCACCTACTCTACAATGAGCAGTTCTTC. Amino acids: CSASHLLYNEQFF.